This T cell receptor beta chain comes out of a study of blood T cells in healthy people across ages. Study-wide results and caveats: Measured against age, TCR beta diversity per million T cells decreased in a roughly linear manner.

V trimming: 1 base; J trimming: 6 bases; junction bases outside the gene matches: 10. CDR1 and CDR2 (germline): SGDLS, YYNGEE. The CDR3 has 17 residues. This clonotype was observed a few times. Antigen unknown. The total RNA that was extracted per sample amounted to at least 5 micrograms. Together with a sample-barcoded 5' primer, a J-beta primer mix was included in a second PCR lasting roughly 6 to 12 cycles. Each cDNA molecule was tagged by a template-switch adaptor with 12 random nucleotides. In TCRdb, the 5' RACE reads were re-called with MiXCR into one record per CDR3 protein. The profile shows roughly 1.9 million distinct CDR3 sequences, 35% to 50% of them singletons.

This TCR came from a human donor in good health. The material sequenced was blood. V usage is TRBV9 and J usage is TRBJ2-1, with 10 bases that match TRBD1. CDR3 bases: TGTGCCAGCAGCGTACACCCGACAGGGGGCATCAGCAATGAGCAGTTCTTC. It translates to CASSVHPTGGISNEQFF.